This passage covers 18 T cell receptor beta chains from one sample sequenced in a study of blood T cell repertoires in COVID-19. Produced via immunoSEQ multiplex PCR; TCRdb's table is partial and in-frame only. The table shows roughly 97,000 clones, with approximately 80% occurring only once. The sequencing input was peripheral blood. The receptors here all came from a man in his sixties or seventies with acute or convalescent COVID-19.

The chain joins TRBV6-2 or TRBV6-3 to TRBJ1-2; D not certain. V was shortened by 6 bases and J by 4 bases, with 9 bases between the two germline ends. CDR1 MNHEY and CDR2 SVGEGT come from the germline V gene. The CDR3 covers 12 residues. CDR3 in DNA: TGTGCCAGCAGCCCTTCCAGCTATGGCTACACCTTC. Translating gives CASSPSSYGYTF.

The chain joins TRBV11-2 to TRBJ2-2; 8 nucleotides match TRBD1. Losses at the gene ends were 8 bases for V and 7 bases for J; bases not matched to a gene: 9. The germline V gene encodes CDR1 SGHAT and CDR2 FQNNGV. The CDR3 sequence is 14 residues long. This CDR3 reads CASQDRAFIGELFF. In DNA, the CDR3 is TGTGCCAGCCAGGACAGGGCTTTTATCGGGGAGCTGTTTTTT.

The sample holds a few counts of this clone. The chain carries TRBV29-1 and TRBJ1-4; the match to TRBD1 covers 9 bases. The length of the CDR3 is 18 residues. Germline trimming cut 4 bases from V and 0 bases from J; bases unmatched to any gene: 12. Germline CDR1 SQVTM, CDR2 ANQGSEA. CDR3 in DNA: TGCAGCGTTGGTAGGGTAGACAGGGGGGGATCAACTAATGAAAAACTGTTTTTT. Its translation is CSVGRVDRGGSTNEKLFF.

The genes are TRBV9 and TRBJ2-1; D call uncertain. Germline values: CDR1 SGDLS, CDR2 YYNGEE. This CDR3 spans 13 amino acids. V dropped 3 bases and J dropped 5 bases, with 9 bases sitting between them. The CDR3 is CASSAQMNNEQFF. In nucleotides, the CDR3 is TGTGCCAGCAGCGCTCAGATGAACAATGAGCAGTTCTTC. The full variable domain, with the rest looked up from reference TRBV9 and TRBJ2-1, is DSGVTQTPKHLITATGQRVTLRCSPRSGDLSVYWYQQSLDQGLQFLIQYYNGEERAKGNILERFSAQQFPDLHSELNLSSLELGDSALYFCASSAQMNNEQFFGPGTRLTVL.

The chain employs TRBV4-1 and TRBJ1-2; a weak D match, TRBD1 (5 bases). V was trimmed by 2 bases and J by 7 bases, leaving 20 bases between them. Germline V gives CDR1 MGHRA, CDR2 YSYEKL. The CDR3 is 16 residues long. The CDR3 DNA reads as TGCGCCAGCAGCCAACGAGCAGGGCAGGGAATGAGTGGCTACACCTTC. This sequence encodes CASSQRAGQGMSGYTF.

This CDR3 is CASSRGQGNYGYTF. DNA of the CDR3: TGTGCCAGTAGTAGGGGACAGGGTAACTATGGCTACACCTTC. The chain links TRBV19 to TRBJ1-2, with 9 bases identical to TRBD1. In germline, CDR1 is LNHDA, CDR2 SQIVND (reference sequence). The CDR3 has 14 amino acids. Trimming took 4 bases from V and 1 from J; bases not matched to a gene: 1.

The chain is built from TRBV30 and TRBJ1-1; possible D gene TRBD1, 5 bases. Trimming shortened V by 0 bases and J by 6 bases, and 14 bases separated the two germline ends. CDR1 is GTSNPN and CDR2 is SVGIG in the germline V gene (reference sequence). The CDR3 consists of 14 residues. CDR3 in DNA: TGTGCCTGGAGTGTACAAAGGGGTATCGCTGAAGCTTTCTTT. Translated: CAWSVQRGIAEAFF.

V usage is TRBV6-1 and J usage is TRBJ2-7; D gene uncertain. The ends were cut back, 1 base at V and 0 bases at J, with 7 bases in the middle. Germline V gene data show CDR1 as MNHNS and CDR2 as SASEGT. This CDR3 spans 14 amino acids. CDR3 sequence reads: CASSEGSDSYEQYF. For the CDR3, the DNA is TGTGCCAGCAGTGAAGGATCAGACTCCTACGAGCAGTACTTC.

The CDR3 DNA reads as TGTGCCATCAGTGACAGGGCTAACTATGGCTACACCTTC. Translation gives CAISDRANYGYTF. The chain couples TRBV10-3 to TRBJ1-2; D possibly corresponds to TRBD1 (5 bases). Germline V gives CDR1 ENHRY, CDR2 SYGVKD. The CDR3 spans 13 residues. Trimming shortened V by 3 bases and J by 0 bases, and 5 bases separated the two germline ends.

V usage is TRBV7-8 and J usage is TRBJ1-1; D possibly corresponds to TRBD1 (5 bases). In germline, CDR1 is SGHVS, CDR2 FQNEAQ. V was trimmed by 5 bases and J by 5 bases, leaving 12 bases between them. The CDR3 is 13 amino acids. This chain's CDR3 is CASSPGFRTEAFF. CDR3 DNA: TGTGCCAGCAGCCCAGGGTTCCGGACTGAAGCTTTCTTT.

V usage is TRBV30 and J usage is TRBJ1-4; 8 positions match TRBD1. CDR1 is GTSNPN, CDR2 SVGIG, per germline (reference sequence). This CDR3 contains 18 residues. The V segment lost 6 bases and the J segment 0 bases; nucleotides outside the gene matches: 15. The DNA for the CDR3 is TGTGCCTGTGCCGCAGGGACAGGTTTATTCGCAACTAATGAAAAACTGTTTTTT. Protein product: CACAAGTGLFATNEKLFF.

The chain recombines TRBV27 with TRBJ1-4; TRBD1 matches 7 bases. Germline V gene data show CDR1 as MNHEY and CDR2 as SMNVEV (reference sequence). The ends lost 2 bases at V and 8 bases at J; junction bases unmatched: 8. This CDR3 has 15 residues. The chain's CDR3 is CASSLRQGGVEKLFF. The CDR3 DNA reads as TGTGCCAGCAGTTTAAGACAGGGCGGTGTCGAAAAACTGTTTTTT.

CDR3 protein: CASSSNYNEQFF. CDR3 DNA sequence: TGTGCCAGCAGTTCCAATTACAATGAGCAGTTCTTC. The chain uses TRBV27 and TRBJ2-1; D not resolved. Germline CDR1 reads MNHEY; CDR2 reads SMNVEV (reference sequence). The CDR3 length is 12 residues. Trimming stripped 4 bases from V and 4 bases from J, with 5 bases between.

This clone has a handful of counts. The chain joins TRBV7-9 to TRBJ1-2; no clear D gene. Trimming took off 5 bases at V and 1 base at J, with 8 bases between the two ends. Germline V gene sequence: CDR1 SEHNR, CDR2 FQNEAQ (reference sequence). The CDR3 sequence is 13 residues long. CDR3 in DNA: TGTGCCAGCAGCGAGGGTCGTAACTATGGCTACACCTTC. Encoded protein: CASSEGRNYGYTF.

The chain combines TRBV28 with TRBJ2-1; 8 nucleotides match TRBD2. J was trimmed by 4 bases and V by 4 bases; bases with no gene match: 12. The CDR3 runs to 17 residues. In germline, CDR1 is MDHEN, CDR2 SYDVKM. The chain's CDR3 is CASSSPIWSSGYNEQFF. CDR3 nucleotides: TGTGCCAGCAGTTCCCCCATATGGTCTAGCGGGTACAATGAGCAGTTCTTC.

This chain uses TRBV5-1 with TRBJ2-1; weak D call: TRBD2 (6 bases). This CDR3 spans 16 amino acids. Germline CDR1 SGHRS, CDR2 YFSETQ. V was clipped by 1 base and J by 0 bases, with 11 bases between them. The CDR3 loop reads CASSLTSTSSYNEQFF. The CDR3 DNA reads TGCGCCAGCAGCTTGACTAGCACTAGCTCCTACAATGAGCAGTTCTTC.

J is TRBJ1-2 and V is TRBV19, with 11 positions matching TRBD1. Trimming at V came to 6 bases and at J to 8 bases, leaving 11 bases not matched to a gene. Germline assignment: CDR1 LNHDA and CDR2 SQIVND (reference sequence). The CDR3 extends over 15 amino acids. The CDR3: CASSSTGTGGGGYTF. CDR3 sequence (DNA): TGTGCCAGTAGCTCGACCGGGACAGGGGGAGGAGGCTACACCTTC.

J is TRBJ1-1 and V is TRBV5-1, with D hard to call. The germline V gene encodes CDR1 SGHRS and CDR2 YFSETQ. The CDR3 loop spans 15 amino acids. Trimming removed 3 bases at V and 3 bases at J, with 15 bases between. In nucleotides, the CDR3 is TGCGCCAGCAGCTCCCCGGAGGATGGCGACACTGAAGCTTTCTTT. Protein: CASSSPEDGDTEAFF.